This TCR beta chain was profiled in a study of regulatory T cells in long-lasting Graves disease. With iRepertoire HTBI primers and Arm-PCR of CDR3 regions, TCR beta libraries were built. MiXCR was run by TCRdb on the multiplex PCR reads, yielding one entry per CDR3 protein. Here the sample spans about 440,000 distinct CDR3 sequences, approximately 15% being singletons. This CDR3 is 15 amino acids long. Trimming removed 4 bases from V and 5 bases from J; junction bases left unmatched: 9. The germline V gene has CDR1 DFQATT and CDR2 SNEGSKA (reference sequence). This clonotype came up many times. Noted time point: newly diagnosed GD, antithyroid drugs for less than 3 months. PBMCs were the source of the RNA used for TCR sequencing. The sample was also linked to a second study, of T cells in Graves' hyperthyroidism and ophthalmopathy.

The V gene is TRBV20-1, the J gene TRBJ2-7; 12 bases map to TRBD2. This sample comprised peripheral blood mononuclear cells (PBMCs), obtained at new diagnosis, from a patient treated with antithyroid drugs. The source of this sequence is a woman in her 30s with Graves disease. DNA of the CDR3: TGCAGTGCTATTACCCCGACTAGCGGGAGTCACGAGCAGTACTTC. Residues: CSAITPTSGSHEQYF.